The 6 T cell receptor beta chains reported below all come from one sample, sequenced in a study of brain T cells in children with intractable seizures. Method: immunoSEQ multiplex PCR; TCRdb's copy keeps in-frame clones and lacks some. The sample yields roughly 110,000 clones, approximately 94% seen once. The source material was peripheral blood, sampled at surgery. All receptors derive from a boy under three years old with hemimegalencephaly and intractable seizures.

Here the CDR3 DNA reads TGTGCCAGCAGCAGAGGGGAGTTGAACACTGAAGCTTTCTTT. Protein: CASSRGELNTEAFF. The chain joins TRBV5-4 to TRBJ1-1; TRBD1 might be the D (5 bases). The V end lost 4 bases, the J end lost 0 bases, and 10 bases lay between the germline ends. Per germline, CDR1 SGHNT and CDR2 YYREEE (reference sequence). CDR3 size: 14 residues.

The chain uses TRBV19 and TRBJ1-2, with unresolved D. Per germline, CDR1 LNHDA and CDR2 SQIVND (reference sequence). This CDR3 region has 13 residues. V was shortened by 6 bases and J by 5 bases, with 13 bases between the two germline ends. The CDR3 region is CASSATGGYGYTF. CDR3 coding DNA: TGTGCCAGTAGCGCGACTGGAGGGTATGGCTACACCTTC. The whole variable domain, remainder taken from reference TRBV19 and TRBJ1-2, is DGGITQSPKYLFRKEGQNVTLSCEQNLNHDAMYWYRQDPGQGLRLIYYSQIVNDFQKGDIAEGYSVSREKKESFPLTVTSAQKNPTAFYLCASSATGGYGYTFGSGTRLTVV.

The chain is built from TRBV5-1 and TRBJ2-7; D remains unclear. V was shortened by 2 bases and J by 2 bases, with 8 bases between the two germline ends. Germline V gene lookup returns CDR1 SGHRS and CDR2 YFSETQ. CDR3 length: 13 residues. The CDR3 sequence is CASSFPGTYEQYF. The DNA for the CDR3 is TGCGCCAGCAGCTTTCCCGGAACCTACGAGCAGTACTTC.

V usage is TRBV10-3 and J usage is TRBJ2-2; the D gene could be TRBD1 or TRBD2 (5 bases each). This CDR3 has 16 amino acids. The germline gives CDR1 ENHRY, CDR2 SYGVKD. V shed 3 bases and J shed 0 bases, with 11 bases lying between them. CDR3 DNA sequence: TGTGCCATCAGTGATACGAGGGGCACGAACACCGGGGAGCTGTTTTTT. It encodes CAISDTRGTNTGELFF.

With respect to this clone: At one of its ends the junction is not consistent with the germline gene, which may arise from a read error. This sample also contains other DNA sequences that code for the same CDR3. The rearrangement uses TRBV3-1 (or the pseudogene TRBV3-2) and TRBJ2-2; tentatively, D is TRBD1 or TRBD2 (5 bases each). CDR1 is LGHDT, CDR2 YNNKEL, per germline (reference sequence). The CDR3 contains 15 residues. The CDR3 loop reads CASSPLGDWGGELFF. In DNA form, the CDR3 reads TGCGCCAGCAGCCCCTTGGGGGATTGGGGCGGGGAGCTGTTTTTT.

This chain connects TRBV29-1 to TRBJ1-2; the match to TRBD1 covers 7 bases. Germline CDR1 reads SQVTM; CDR2 reads ANQGSEA. CDR3 size: 14 residues. V was pared by 3 bases and J by 4 bases, with 8 bases of the junction left unmatched. CDR3 region: CSVDGSGGSYGYTF. CDR3 nucleotides: TGCAGCGTTGATGGGTCAGGGGGTAGCTATGGCTACACCTTC.